These 30 T cell receptor beta chains originate from one sample sequenced in a study of regulatory T cells in long-lasting Graves disease. Sample time point: newly diagnosed GD, antithyroid drugs for less than 3 months. Researchers made the TCR library from RNA that was extracted from PBMCs. Arm-PCR of CDR3 regions and iRepertoire HTBI primers were the basis on which TCR beta libraries were built. TCRdb itself ran the multiplex PCR reads through MiXCR, one entry per CDR3 protein. Seen here are 350,000 to 400,000 distinct CDR3 sequences, 15% observed once, and the top ten hold approximately 22%. This specimen was peripheral blood mononuclear cells (PBMCs), taken at new diagnosis, from a patient treated with antithyroid drugs. The source is a female donor with Graves disease.

This clonotype was counted many times. The chain joins TRBV2 to TRBJ1-5; D unresolved. The CDR3 has 13 residues. The V end was cut by 4 bases, the J end by 9 bases, with 13 bases between. Germline CDR1 SNHLY, CDR2 FYNNEI. The CDR3 is CASSATVPWPQHF. In DNA, the CDR3 is TGTGCCAGCAGTGCCACAGTCCCGTGGCCCCAGCATTTT. The variable domain in full, with the rest retrieved from reference TRBV2 and TRBJ1-5, is EPEVTQTPSHQVTQMGQEVILRCVPISNHLYFYWYRQILGQKVEFLVSFYNNEISEKSEIFDDQFSVERPDGSNFTLKIRSTKLEDSAMYFCASSATVPWPQHFGDGTRLSIL.

This clonotype is deemed medium-sized. This sequence joins TRBV5-1 and TRBJ1-2; 9 nucleotides match TRBD1. The V gene's germline CDR1 is SGHRS and CDR2 YFSETQ. CDR3 size: 21 residues. The junction had 26 bases not matched to a gene; V was cut back by 4 bases and J by 4 bases. The DNA for the CDR3 is TGCGCCAGCAGCAGCCTTAGCGCCGGGACAGGGTCGGAAAGAGGTTCCTATGGCTACACCTTC. Its protein is CASSSLSAGTGSERGSYGYTF.

This clonotype has at least ten counts. The chain links TRBV6-5 to TRBJ2-2; 8 nucleotides align to TRBD1. The CDR3 consists of 17 residues. V trimming: 0 bases; J trimming: 5 bases; junction bases outside the gene matches: 8. Germline V gene sequence: CDR1 MNHEY, CDR2 SVGAGI. The CDR3 spells CASSYSRQGARTGELFF. CDR3 sequence (DNA): TGTGCCAGCAGTTACTCGAGGCAGGGGGCTAGGACCGGGGAGCTGTTTTTT.

The chain employs TRBV7-9 and TRBJ1-1, with a possible D match to TRBD1 (5 bases). The germline CDR1 and CDR2 sequences are SEHNR and FQNEAQ (reference sequence). V was cut by 8 bases and J by 3 bases, with 16 bases left in between. The CDR3 loop spans 14 amino acids. CDR3 sequence: CASGPPGGDTEAFF. CDR3 sequence (DNA): TGTGCCAGCGGTCCCCCCGGGGGAGACACTGAAGCTTTCTTT.

V and J are TRBV9 and TRBJ1-3; tentatively, D is TRBD1 (5 bases). Germline loops: CDR1 SGDLS, CDR2 YYNGEE. The CDR3 loop spans 15 amino acids. Trimming pared 0 bases from V and 7 bases from J, leaving 14 bases between. The CDR3 DNA reads as TGTGCCAGCAGCGTAGAGCCGGGGCTGGGGAACACCATATATTTT. Its protein is CASSVEPGLGNTIYF.

This clonotype is a singleton in its sample. The CDR3: CASSSSNAANEKLFF. The CDR3 DNA reads as TGTGCCAGCAGTTCCTCTAACGCGGCTAATGAAAAACTGTTTTTT. The genes are TRBV12-3 or TRBV12-4 and TRBJ1-4; D is uncertain. Trimming took off 4 bases at V and 3 bases at J, with 12 bases between the two ends. This CDR3 is 15 amino acids long.

This clonotype was detected a few times. This chain links TRBV5-6 with TRBJ1-2, with D perhaps matching TRBD1 (6 bases). Germline CDR1 and CDR2: SGHDT and YYEEEE. The ends were cut back, 2 bases at V and 4 bases at J, with 15 bases in the middle. The CDR3 runs to 15 residues. CDR3 amino acids: CASSLSGDTFYGYTF. In DNA, the CDR3 is TGTGCCAGCAGCTTATCAGGGGACACTTTCTATGGCTACACCTTC.

This rearrangement joins TRBV4-1 to TRBJ2-1; 10 bases match TRBD2. Trimming at V came to 1 base and at J to 7 bases, leaving 13 bases not matched to a gene. Germline CDR1 MGHRA, CDR2 YSYEKL. The CDR3 runs to 18 residues. The CDR3 DNA reads as TGCGCCAGCAGCCAAGTGTTACGCCCGACTAGCGGGCGGAATGAGCAGTTCTTC. As protein: CASSQVLRPTSGRNEQFF.

This clonotype was picked up many times. This rearrangement joins TRBV20-1 to TRBJ2-1; 12 nucleotides line up with TRBD2. This CDR3 comprises 16 residues. Unmatched junction bases numbered 9, after V lost 5 bases and J lost 4 bases. Germline CDR1 and CDR2: DFQATT and SNEGSKA (reference sequence). The CDR3 DNA sequence: TGCAGTGCTGAGACTAGCGGGGGAGCCGTATACAATGAGCAGTTCTTC. This sequence encodes CSAETSGGAVYNEQFF.

Many counts were recorded for this clonotype. V gene TRBV2 combines with J gene TRBJ2-3; TRBD1 agrees at 10 bases. This CDR3 is 13 amino acids long. The junction had 2 bases not matched to a gene; V was cut back by 1 base and J by 10 bases. CDR1 SNHLY and CDR2 FYNNEI come from the germline V gene. In DNA, the CDR3 is TGTGCCAGCAGTGAAGGGGACAGGGGTTCGCAGTATTTT. It codes for CASSEGDRGSQYF.

A few counts support this clonotype. The rearrangement links TRBV12-3 or TRBV12-4 to TRBJ2-1; tentatively, D is TRBD1 (6 bases). CDR3 size: 15 residues. V was shortened by 6 bases and J by 3 bases, with 15 bases between the two germline ends. CDR3 in DNA: TGTGCCAGCAGCCAGGACAGACCGAACTACAATGAGCAGTTCTTC. This translates into CASSQDRPNYNEQFF.

This sequence joins TRBV20-1 and TRBJ2-1; 8 nucleotides align to TRBD2. The length of the CDR3 is 16 residues. CDR1 DFQATT and CDR2 SNEGSKA come from the germline V gene (reference sequence). Losses at the gene ends were 3 bases for V and 8 bases for J; bases not matched to a gene: 15. CDR3 sequence (DNA): TGCAGTGCTAGTTCACCGCGGGAGGCCCGTTGGGATGAGCAGTTCTTC. This sequence encodes CSASSPREARWDEQFF.

This clonotype was seen ten or more times. The chain uses TRBV10-1 and TRBJ1-1, with D tentatively TRBD1 (5 bases). Between the trimmed V and J ends, which lost 3 bases and 2 bases, there was a span of 16 bases. In germline, CDR1 is WNHNN, CDR2 SYGVQD (reference sequence). The CDR3 consists of 16 residues. The CDR3 coding sequence is TGCGCCAGCAGTGAAAGGACCGCCAGGGATAACACTGAAGCTTTCTTT. This encodes CASSERTARDNTEAFF.

This clonotype was seen repeatedly, ten times or more. J is TRBJ2-1 and V is TRBV20-1; a possible D gene is TRBD1 (5 bases). V lost 1 base to trimming and J lost 7 bases, with 11 bases between them. Germline CDR1 is DFQATT and CDR2 is SNEGSKA (reference sequence). The CDR3 runs 13 residues. This CDR3 is CSARGWGRNEQFF. CDR3 DNA: TGCAGTGCTAGAGGATGGGGCCGAAATGAGCAGTTCTTC.

This clonotype was found a few times. The V and J genes are TRBV7-6 and TRBJ2-5; D might be TRBD2 (5 bases). Between the trimmed V and J ends, which lost 5 bases and 4 bases, there was a span of 17 bases. The CDR3 consists of 15 residues. Per germline, CDR1 SGHVS and CDR2 FNYEAQ. In nucleotides, the CDR3 is TGTGCCAGCAGCCCGACCTCGGGGTACCGAGAGACCCAGTACTTC. Its protein is CASSPTSGYRETQYF.

This clonotype appeared many times. The CDR3 region has the DNA TGTGCCTGGATCACTACAGGGTTTGATGCTTTCTTT. Translated, it gives CAWITTGFDAFF. This chain joins TRBV30 and TRBJ1-1; possible D gene TRBD1, 6 bases. V was trimmed by 4 bases and J by 11 bases, leaving 17 bases between them. Germline V gene data show CDR1 as GTSNPN and CDR2 as SVGIG (reference sequence). The CDR3 covers 12 residues.

In its sample, this clonotype was seen many times. The CDR3 here is CATSDTGGYEAFF. CDR3 sequence (DNA): TGTGCCACCAGTGATACCGGAGGTTACGAAGCTTTCTTT. The chain employs TRBV24-1 and TRBJ1-1; D unresolved. The CDR3 length is 13 residues. CDR1 and CDR2 from the germline V gene are KGHDR and SFDVKD. Trimming cost V 3 bases and J 8 bases, with 12 bases left between them.

This clonotype was seen repeatedly, ten times or more. The chain recombines TRBV30 with TRBJ2-2; unclear D gene. Germline loops: CDR1 GTSNPN, CDR2 SVGIG (reference sequence). V lost 2 bases to trimming and J lost 5 bases, with 6 bases between them. The CDR3 contains 12 residues. Here the CDR3 reads CAWSLETGELFF. In DNA, the CDR3 is TGTGCCTGGAGTCTTGAAACCGGGGAGCTGTTTTTT.

J is TRBJ2-6 and V is TRBV12-3 or TRBV12-4; 11 nucleotides line up with TRBD1. The CDR3 length is 19 residues. The ends lost 3 bases at V and 3 bases at J; junction bases unmatched: 10. CDR3 in amino acids: CASSFTAGTGGYGANVLTF. The CDR3 nucleotides are TGTGCCAGCAGTTTTACCGCCGGGACAGGGGGTTATGGGGCCAACGTCCTGACTTTC.

This clonotype came up many times. The J gene is TRBJ2-7, the V gene TRBV20-1; TRBD2 matches 7 bases. Trimming cost V 2 bases and J 1 base; bases outside gene matches: 2. CDR3 length: 13 residues. The germline V gene encodes CDR1 DFQATT and CDR2 SNEGSKA (reference sequence). In DNA, the CDR3 is TGCAGTGCTAGACTAGCGGTATCCTACGAGCAGTACTTC. Translating it yields CSARLAVSYEQYF.

The table lists this clonotype with many counts. The chain employs TRBV3-1 and TRBJ1-1; a possible D gene is TRBD1 (5 bases). Looked up from germline, CDR1 is LGHDT and CDR2 is YNNKEL (reference sequence). Trimming stripped 1 base from V and 7 bases from J, with 7 bases between. This CDR3 has 12 residues. The CDR3 sequence is CASSQVGVEAFF. As DNA, the CDR3 is TGTGCCAGCAGCCAAGTGGGGGTTGAAGCTTTCTTT.

This clonotype was found a few times. This chain links TRBV5-1 with TRBJ2-3; TRBD1 is a possible D gene (5 bases). Per germline, CDR1 SGHRS and CDR2 YFSETQ. The CDR3 consists of 16 residues. V was pared by 0 bases and J by 0 bases, with 11 bases between. The chain's CDR3 is CASSLAVGRSTDTQYF. The CDR3 nucleotides read TGCGCCAGCAGCTTGGCCGTGGGGCGCAGCACAGATACGCAGTATTTT. Together with reference TRBV5-1 and TRBJ2-3, the CDR3 gives the full variable domain: KAGVTQTPRYLIKTRGQQVTLSCSPISGHRSVSWYQQTPGQGLQFLFEYFSETQRNKGNFPGRFSGRQFSNSRSEMNVSTLELGDSALYLCASSLAVGRSTDTQYFGPGTRLTVL.

This clonotype was seen a few times. The chain joins TRBV9 to TRBJ2-3, with 13 bases identical to TRBD2. The V segment lost 4 bases and the J segment 7 bases; nucleotides outside the gene matches: 9. This CDR3 has 16 amino acids. Germline V gives CDR1 SGDLS, CDR2 YYNGEE. The CDR3 DNA sequence: TGTGCCAGCAGCCCCGGGACTAGCGGGGCCCTCAATACGCAGTATTTT. Translated, it gives CASSPGTSGALNTQYF.

In regard to this clonotype: One base away lies a much larger clone, so this may be a sequencing read error. V usage is TRBV6-2 or TRBV6-3 and J usage is TRBJ2-2; D remains unclear. The CDR3 contains 15 residues. CDR1 MNHEY and CDR2 SVGEGT come from the germline V gene. The CDR3 DNA is TGTGCCGGCAGACCCGTCGACCCGGTACCCGGGGAGCTGTTTTTT. Amino acid sequence: CAGRPVDPVPGELFF.

This clonotype occurred many times. The chain has TRBV12-3 or TRBV12-4 and TRBJ1-5, with D perhaps TRBD1 (5 bases). Trimming stripped 7 bases from V and 10 bases from J, with 17 bases between. The CDR3 is 13 amino acids. The CDR3 here is CASTRQRHSPQHF. CDR3 coding DNA: TGTGCCAGCACCCGACAGAGGCACTCACCCCAGCATTTT.

This clonotype was detected ten times or more. The V call is TRBV6-2 or TRBV6-3, the J call TRBJ2-1; 11 bases line up with TRBD2. The CDR3 runs 16 residues. Germline trimming cut 5 bases from V and 4 bases from J; bases unmatched to any gene: 7. The V gene's germline CDR1 is MNHEY and CDR2 SVGEGT. CDR3 sequence: CASSNLAGGGYNEQFF. The CDR3 coding sequence is TGTGCCAGCAGTAACTTAGCGGGAGGGGGATACAATGAGCAGTTCTTC.

The chain recombines TRBV15 with TRBJ2-5; TRBD2 matches at 8 bases. Germline-derived CDR1 and CDR2 are LNHNV and YYDKDF (reference sequence). The junction had 6 bases not matched to a gene; V was cut back by 1 base and J by 5 bases. CDR3 length: 15 residues. The CDR3 spells CATSRGGRGVETQYF. The CDR3 DNA sequence: TGTGCCACCAGCAGAGGTGGGCGGGGGGTGGAGACCCAGTACTTC.

V usage is TRBV12-3 or TRBV12-4 and J usage is TRBJ2-3; the match to TRBD2 covers 13 bases. The V gene end was trimmed by 8 bases and the J gene end by 4 bases; junction bases not matched to a gene: 6. The CDR3 extends over 15 amino acids. This chain's CDR3 is CASGRTSGSADTQYF. In DNA form, the CDR3 reads TGTGCCAGCGGCCGGACTAGCGGGAGTGCAGATACGCAGTATTTT.

This clonotype was picked up a small number of times. The chain combines TRBV2 with TRBJ1-2; D gene uncertain. CDR1 and CDR2 from the germline V gene are SNHLY and FYNNEI. CDR3 length equals 12 residues. V gave up 7 bases and J gave up 4 bases, with 10 bases separating them. CDR3 bases: TGTGCCAGCACTGGGGATGGCTATGGCTACACCTTC. As protein: CASTGDGYGYTF.

This clonotype was recorded many times. This chain uses TRBV2 with TRBJ2-2; D might be TRBD1 or TRBD2, each matching 6 bases. Per germline, CDR1 SNHLY and CDR2 FYNNEI. V was cut by 6 bases and J by 0 bases, with 14 bases left in between. This CDR3 has 16 residues. This CDR3 is CASRKGGQPNTGELFF. CDR3 nucleotide sequence: TGTGCCAGCAGGAAAGGGGGGCAACCGAACACCGGGGAGCTGTTTTTT. Complete variable domain (other parts from reference TRBV2 and TRBJ2-2): EPEVTQTPSHQVTQMGQEVILRCVPISNHLYFYWYRQILGQKVEFLVSFYNNEISEKSEIFDDQFSVERPDGSNFTLKIRSTKLEDSAMYFCASRKGGQPNTGELFFGEGSRLTVL.